This T cell receptor (beta chain) comes out of a study of shared clonotypes between healthy human individuals. Study as a whole: CD8 memory received one plate per donor, CD8 naive two, CD4 memory three and CD4 naive three.

Deep-level assay runs were performed. Produced via immunoSEQ multiplex PCR; TCRdb's table is partial and in-frame only. Of more than 1,200,000 clones listed, about 98.5% are singletons. CDR3 length: 13 amino acids. Germline CDR1 is SGDLS and CDR2 is YYNGEE. Trimming removed 7 bases from V and 4 bases from J, with 11 bases in between. General study findings and limits: Naive CD4 clonotype sharing across a handful of donors was around 5%. With few donors, the genetic and exposure-history diversity represented was limited.

Worth noting for this clone: Its antigen is not known.

The gene calls are TRBV9 and TRBJ2-2, with D maybe TRBD1 (5 bases). Sequenced: naive CD4+ T cells sorted from blood. Subset indicated: CD45RA+ positively selected. This sequence originates from a man aged 25-40 years in good health. The CDR3: CASGATLTGELFF. The CDR3 coding sequence is TGTGCCAGCGGGGCAACCCTCACCGGGGAGCTGTTTTTT.